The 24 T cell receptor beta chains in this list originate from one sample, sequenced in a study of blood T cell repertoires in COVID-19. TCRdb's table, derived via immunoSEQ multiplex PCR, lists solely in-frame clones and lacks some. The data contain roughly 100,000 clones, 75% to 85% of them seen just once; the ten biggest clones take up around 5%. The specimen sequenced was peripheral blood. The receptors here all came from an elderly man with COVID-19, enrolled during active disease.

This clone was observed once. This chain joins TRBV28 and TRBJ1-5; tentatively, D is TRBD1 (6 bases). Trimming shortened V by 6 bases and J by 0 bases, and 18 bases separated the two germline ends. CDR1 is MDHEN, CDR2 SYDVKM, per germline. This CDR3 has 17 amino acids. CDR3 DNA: TGTGCCAGCAGGCCAACCGGGACACCGCTTAGCAATCAGCCCCAGCATTTT. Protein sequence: CASRPTGTPLSNQPQHF. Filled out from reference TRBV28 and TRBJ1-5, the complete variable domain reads DVKVTQSSRYLVKRTGEKVFLECVQDMDHENMFWYRQDPGLGLRLIYFSYDVKMKEKGDIPEGYSVSREKKERFSLILESASTNQTSMYLCASRPTGTPLSNQPQHFGDGTRLSIL.

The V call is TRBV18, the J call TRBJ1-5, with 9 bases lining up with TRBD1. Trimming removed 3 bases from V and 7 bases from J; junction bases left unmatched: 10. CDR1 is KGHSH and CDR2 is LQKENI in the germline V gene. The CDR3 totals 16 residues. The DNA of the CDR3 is TGTGCCAGCTCACCCCGAGGGACAGGGAAAGGCCAGCCCCAGCATTTT. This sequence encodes CASSPRGTGKGQPQHF. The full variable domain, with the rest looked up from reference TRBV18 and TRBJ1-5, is NAGVMQNPRHLVRRRGQEARLRCSPMKGHSHVYWYRQLPEEGLKFMVYLQKENIIDESGMPKERFSAEFPKEGPSILRIQQVVRGDSAAYFCASSPRGTGKGQPQHFGDGTRLSIL.

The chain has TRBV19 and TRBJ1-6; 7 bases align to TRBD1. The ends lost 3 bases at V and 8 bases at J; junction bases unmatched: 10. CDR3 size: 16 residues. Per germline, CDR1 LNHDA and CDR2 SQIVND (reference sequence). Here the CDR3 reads CASSIPTTGADSPLHF. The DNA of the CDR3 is TGTGCCAGTAGTATCCCCACTACAGGGGCCGATTCACCCCTCCACTTT.

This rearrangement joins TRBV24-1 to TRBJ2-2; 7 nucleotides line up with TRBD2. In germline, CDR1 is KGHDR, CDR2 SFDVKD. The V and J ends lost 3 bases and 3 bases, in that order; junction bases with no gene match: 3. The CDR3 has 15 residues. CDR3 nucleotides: TGTGCCACCAGTGATCTAGCGGACTACACCGGGGAGCTGTTTTTT. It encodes CATSDLADYTGELFF.

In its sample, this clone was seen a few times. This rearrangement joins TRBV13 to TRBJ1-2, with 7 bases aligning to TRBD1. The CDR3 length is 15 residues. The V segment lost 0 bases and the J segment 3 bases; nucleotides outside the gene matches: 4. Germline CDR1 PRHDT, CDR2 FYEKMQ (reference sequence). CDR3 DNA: TGTGCCAGCAGCTTAGGCCAAGGACAGGACTATGGCTACACCTTC. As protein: CASSLGQGQDYGYTF.

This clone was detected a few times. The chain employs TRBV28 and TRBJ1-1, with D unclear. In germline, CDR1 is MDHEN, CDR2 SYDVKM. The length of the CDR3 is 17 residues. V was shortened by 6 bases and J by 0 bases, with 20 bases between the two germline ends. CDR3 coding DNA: TGTGCCAGCAGCGACGGAGGAGGGTTTCTCATGAACACTGAAGCTTTCTTT. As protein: CASSDGGGFLMNTEAFF.

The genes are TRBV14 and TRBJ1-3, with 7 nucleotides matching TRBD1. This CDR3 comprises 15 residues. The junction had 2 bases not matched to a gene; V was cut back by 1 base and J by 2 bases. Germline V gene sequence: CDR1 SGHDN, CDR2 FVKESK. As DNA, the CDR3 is TGTGCCAGCAGCCAAGTTAGGGGGCCTGGAAACACCATATATTTT. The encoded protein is CASSQVRGPGNTIYF.

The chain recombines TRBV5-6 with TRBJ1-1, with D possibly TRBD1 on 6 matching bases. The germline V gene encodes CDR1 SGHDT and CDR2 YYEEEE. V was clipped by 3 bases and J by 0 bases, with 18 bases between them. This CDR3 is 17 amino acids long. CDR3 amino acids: CASSWVGGRGLNTEAFF. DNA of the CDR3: TGTGCCAGCAGCTGGGTCGGGGGGCGCGGATTGAACACTGAAGCTTTCTTT.

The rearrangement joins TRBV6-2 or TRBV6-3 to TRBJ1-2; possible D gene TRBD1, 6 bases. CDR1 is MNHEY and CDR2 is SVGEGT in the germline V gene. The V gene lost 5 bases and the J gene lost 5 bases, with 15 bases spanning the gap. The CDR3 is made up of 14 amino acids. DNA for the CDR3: TGTGCCAGCAGTCCCGGGACACTAAGATATGGCTACACCTTC. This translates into CASSPGTLRYGYTF.

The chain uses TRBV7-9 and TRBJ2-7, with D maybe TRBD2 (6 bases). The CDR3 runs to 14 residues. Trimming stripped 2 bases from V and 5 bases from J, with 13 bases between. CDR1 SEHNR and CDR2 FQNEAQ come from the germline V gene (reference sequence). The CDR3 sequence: CASSLSGRGNEQYF. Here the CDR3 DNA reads TGTGCCAGCAGCTTATCTGGGCGGGGTAACGAGCAGTACTTC. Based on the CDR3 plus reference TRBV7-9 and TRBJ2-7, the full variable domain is DTGVSQNPRHKITKRGQNVTFRCDPISEHNRLYWYRQTLGQGPEFLTYFQNEAQLEKSRLLSDRFSAERPKGSFSTLEIQRTEQGDSAMYLCASSLSGRGNEQYFGPGTRLTVT.

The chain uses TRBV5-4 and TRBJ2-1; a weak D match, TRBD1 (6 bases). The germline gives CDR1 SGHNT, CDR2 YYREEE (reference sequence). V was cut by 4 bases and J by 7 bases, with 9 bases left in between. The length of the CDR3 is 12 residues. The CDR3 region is CASSDRGNEQFF. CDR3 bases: TGTGCCAGCAGCGATAGGGGGAATGAGCAGTTCTTC. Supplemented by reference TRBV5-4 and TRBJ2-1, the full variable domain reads ETGVTQSPTHLIKTRGQQVTLRCSSQSGHNTVSWYQQALGQGPQFIFQYYREEENGRGNFPPRFSGLQFPNYSSELNVNALELDDSALYLCASSDRGNEQFFGPGTRLTVL.

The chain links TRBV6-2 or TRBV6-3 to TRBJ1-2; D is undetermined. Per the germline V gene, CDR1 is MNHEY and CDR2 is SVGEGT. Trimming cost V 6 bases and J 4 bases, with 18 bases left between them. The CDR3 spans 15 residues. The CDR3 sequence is CASSLTGSPGYGYTF. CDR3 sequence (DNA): TGTGCCAGCAGCCTCACGGGGAGCCCTGGCTATGGCTACACCTTC.

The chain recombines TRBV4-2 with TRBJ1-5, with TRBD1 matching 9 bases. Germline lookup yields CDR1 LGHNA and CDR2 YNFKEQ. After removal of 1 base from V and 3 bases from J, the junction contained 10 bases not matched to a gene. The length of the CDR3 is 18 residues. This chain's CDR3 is CASSQGLVTGGFNQPQHF. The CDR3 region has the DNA TGTGCCAGCAGCCAAGGATTGGTGACAGGGGGATTCAATCAGCCCCAGCATTTT.

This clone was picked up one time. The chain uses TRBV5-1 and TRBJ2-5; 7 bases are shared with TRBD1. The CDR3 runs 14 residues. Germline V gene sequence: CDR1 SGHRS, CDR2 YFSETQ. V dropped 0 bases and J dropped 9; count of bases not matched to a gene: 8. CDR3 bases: TGCGCCAGCAGCTTGGTACAGGGGAGTGGGTCCCAGTACTTC. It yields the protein CASSLVQGSGSQYF.

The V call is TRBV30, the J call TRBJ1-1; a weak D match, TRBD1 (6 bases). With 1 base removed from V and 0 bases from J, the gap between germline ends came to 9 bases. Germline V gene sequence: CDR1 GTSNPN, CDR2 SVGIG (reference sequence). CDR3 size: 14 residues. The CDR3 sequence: CAWSAGQLNTEAFF. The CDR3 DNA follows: TGTGCCTGGAGTGCCGGACAGTTGAACACTGAAGCTTTCTTT.

The CDR3: CASSPSFYEQYF. The CDR3, as DNA: TGCGCCAGCAGCCCCTCTTTCTACGAGCAGTACTTC. J is TRBJ2-7 and V is TRBV5-1; no definite D call. The V end was cut by 4 bases, the J end by 3 bases, with 8 bases between. This CDR3 has 12 residues. Germline V CDR1 and CDR2: SGHRS, YFSETQ.

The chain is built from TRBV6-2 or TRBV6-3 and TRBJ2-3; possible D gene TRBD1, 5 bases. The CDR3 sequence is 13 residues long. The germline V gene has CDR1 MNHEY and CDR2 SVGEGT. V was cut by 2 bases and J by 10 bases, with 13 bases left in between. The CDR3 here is CASSYGGLGPQYF. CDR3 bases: TGTGCCAGCAGTTACGGTGGGCTGGGGCCGCAGTATTTT.

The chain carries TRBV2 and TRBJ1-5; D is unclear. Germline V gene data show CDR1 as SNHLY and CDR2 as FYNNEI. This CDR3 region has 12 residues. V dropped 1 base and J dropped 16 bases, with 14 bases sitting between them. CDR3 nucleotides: TGTGCCAGCAGTGAAGTCGATCTCAAGCGCCATTTT. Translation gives CASSEVDLKRHF.

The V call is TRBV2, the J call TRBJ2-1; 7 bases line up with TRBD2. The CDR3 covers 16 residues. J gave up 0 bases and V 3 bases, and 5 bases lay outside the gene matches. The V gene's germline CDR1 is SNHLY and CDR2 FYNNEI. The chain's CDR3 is CASSEEGRASYNEQFF. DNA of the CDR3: TGTGCCAGCAGTGAGGAGGGGAGGGCCTCCTACAATGAGCAGTTCTTC.

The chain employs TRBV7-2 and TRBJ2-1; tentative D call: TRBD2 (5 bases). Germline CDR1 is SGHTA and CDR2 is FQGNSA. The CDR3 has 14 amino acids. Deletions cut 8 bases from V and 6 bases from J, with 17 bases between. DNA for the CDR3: TGTGCCAGCTCGCGACAAAGGAGCGGCAATGAGCAGTTCTTC. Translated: CASSRQRSGNEQFF. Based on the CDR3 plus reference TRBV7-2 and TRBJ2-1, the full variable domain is GAGVSQSPSNKVTEKGKDVELRCDPISGHTALYWYRQSLGQGLEFLIYFQGNSAPDKSGLPSDRFSAERTGGSVSTLTIQRTQQEDSAVYLCASSRQRSGNEQFFGPGTRLTVL.

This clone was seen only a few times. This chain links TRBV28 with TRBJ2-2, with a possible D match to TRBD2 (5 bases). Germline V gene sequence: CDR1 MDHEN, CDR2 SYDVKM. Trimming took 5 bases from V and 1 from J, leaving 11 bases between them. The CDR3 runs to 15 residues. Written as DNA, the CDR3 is TGTGCCAGCAGTGACGGGGAGAGGAACACCGGGGAGCTGTTTTTT. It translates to CASSDGERNTGELFF.

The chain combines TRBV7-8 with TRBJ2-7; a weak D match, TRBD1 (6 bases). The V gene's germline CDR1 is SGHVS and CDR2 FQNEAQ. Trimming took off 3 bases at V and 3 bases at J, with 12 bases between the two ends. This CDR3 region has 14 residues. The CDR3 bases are TGTGCCAGCAGCTTCGGGACAACTCACTACGAGCAGTACTTC. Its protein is CASSFGTTHYEQYF.

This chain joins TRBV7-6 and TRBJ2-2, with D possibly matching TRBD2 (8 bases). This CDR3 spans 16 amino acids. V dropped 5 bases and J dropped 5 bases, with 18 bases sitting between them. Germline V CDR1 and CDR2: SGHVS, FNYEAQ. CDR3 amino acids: CASSPRQGLGTGELFF. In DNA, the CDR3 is TGTGCCAGCAGCCCTCGACAGGGACTAGGAACCGGGGAGCTGTTTTTT.

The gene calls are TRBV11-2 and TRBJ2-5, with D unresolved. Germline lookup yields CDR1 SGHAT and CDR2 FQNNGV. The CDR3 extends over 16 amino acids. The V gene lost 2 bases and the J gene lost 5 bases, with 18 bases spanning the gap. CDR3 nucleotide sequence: TGTGCCAGCAGCTTATCTGGCGCCAAGGAGTGGGAGACCCAGTACTTC. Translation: CASSLSGAKEWETQYF.